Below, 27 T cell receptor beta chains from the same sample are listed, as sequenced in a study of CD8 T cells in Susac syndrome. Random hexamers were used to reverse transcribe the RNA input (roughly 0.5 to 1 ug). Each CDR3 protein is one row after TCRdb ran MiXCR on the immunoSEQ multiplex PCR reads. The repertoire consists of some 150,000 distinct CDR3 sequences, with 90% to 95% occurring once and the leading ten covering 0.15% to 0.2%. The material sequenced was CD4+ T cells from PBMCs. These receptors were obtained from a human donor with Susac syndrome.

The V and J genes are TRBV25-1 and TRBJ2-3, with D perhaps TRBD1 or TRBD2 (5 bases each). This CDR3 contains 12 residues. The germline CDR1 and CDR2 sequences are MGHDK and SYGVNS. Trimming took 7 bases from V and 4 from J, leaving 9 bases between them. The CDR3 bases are TGTGCCAGCACCGGGGACCCAGATACGCAGTATTTT. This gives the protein CASTGDPDTQYF.

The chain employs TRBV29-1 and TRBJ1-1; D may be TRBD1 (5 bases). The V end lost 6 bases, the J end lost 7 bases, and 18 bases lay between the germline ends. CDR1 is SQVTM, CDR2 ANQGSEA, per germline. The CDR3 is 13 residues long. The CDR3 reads CSVSGTARGEAFF. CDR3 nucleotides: TGCAGCGTGAGTGGGACCGCTCGGGGTGAAGCTTTCTTT.

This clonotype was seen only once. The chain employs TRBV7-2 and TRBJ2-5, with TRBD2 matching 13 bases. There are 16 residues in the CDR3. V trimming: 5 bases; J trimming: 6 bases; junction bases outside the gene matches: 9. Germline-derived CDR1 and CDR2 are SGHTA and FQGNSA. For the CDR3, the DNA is TGTGCCAGCAGCCTTTTCGGACTAGCGGGGGCCAAGACCCAGTACTTC. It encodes CASSLFGLAGAKTQYF. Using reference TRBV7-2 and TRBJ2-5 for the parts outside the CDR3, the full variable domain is GAGVSQSPSNKVTEKGKDVELRCDPISGHTALYWYRQSLGQGLEFLIYFQGNSAPDKSGLPSDRFSAERTGGSVSTLTIQRTQQEDSAVYLCASSLFGLAGAKTQYFGPGTRLLVL.

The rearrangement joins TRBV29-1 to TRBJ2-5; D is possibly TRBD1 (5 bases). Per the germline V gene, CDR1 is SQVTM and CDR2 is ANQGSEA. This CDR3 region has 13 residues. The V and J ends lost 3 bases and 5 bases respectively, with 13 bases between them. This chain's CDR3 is CSVEEGARETQYF. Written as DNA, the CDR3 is TGCAGCGTTGAGGAAGGGGCTAGGGAGACCCAGTACTTC.

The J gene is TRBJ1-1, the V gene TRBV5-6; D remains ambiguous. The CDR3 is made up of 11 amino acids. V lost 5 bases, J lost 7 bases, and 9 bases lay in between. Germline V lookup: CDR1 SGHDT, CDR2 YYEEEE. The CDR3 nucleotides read TGTGCCAGCAGTTATAATGTTGAAGCTTTCTTT. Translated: CASSYNVEAFF. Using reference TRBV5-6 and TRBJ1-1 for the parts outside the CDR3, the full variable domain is DAGVTQSPTHLIKTRGQQVTLRCSPKSGHDTVSWYQQALGQGPQFIFQYYEEEERQRGNFPDRFSGHQFPNYSSELNVNALLLGDSALYLCASSYNVEAFFGQGTRLTVV.

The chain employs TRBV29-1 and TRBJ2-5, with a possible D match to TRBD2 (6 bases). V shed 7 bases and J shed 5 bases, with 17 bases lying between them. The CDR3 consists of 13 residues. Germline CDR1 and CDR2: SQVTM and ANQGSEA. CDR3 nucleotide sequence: TGCAGCGCCGCCGGGACCGCGGGGGAGACCCAGTACTTC. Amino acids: CSAAGTAGETQYF.

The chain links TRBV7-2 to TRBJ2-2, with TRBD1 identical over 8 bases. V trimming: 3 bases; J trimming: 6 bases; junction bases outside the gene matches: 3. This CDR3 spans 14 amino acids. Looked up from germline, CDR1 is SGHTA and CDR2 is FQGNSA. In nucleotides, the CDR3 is TGTGCCAGCAGCTTTTCAGGGGGCTCCGGGGAGCTGTTTTTT. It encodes CASSFSGGSGELFF.

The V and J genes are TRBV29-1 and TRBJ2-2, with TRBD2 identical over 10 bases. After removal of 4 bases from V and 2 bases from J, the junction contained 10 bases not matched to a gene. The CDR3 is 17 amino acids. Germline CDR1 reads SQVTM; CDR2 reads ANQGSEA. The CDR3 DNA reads TGCAGCGTTGGTCTGGCAAGCGGGGGGGCTAACACCGGGGAGCTGTTTTTT. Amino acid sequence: CSVGLASGGANTGELFF.

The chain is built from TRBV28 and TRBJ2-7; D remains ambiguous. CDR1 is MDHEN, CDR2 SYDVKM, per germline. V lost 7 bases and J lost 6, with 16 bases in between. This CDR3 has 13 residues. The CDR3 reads CASKTLSPGEQYF. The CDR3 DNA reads TGTGCCAGCAAAACACTCTCCCCAGGCGAGCAGTACTTC.

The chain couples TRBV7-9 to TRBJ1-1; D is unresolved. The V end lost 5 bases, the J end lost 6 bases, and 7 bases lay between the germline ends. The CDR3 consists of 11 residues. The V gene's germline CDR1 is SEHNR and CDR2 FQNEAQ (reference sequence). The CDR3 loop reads CASSQSAEAFF. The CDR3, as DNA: TGTGCCAGCAGCCAGTCCGCTGAAGCTTTCTTT. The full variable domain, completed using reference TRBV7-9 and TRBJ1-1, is DTGVSQNPRHKITKRGQNVTFRCDPISEHNRLYWYRQTLGQGPEFLTYFQNEAQLEKSRLLSDRFSAERPKGSFSTLEIQRTEQGDSAMYLCASSQSAEAFFGQGTRLTVV.

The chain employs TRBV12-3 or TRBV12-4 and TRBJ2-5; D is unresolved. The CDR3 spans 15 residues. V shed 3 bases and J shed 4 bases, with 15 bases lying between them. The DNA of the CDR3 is TGTGCCAGCAGTTTGAGTCCGCCCCAGCGAGAGACCCAGTACTTC. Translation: CASSLSPPQRETQYF.

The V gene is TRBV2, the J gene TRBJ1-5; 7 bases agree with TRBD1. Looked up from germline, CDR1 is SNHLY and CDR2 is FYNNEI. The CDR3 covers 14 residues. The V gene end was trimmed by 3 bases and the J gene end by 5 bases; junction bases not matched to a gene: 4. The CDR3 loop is CASSEETGHQPQHF. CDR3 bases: TGTGCCAGCAGTGAGGAGACAGGGCATCAGCCCCAGCATTTT.

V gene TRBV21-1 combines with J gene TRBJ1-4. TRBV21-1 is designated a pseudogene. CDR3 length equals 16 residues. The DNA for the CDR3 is TGTGCCAGCAGCAAAGCTTACAGATGGCATAATGAAAAACTGTTTTTT. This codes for CASSKAYRWHNEKLFF.

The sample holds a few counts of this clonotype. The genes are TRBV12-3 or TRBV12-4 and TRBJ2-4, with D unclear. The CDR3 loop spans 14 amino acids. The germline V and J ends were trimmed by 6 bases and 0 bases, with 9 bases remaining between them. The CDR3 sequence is CASSSALAKNIQYF. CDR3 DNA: TGTGCCAGCAGCTCCGCCCTAGCCAAAAACATTCAGTACTTC.

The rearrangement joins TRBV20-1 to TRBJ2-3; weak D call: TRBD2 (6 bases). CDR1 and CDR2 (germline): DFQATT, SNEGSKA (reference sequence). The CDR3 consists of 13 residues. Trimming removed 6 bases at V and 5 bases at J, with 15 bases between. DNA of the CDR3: TGCAGTGCCTCCGGGGGATGGGGAGATACGCAGTATTTT. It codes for CSASGGWGDTQYF.

The CDR3 DNA reads TGTGCCAGCAGTGCCCGGGACAGGGGGAAGGGGGAGCAGTACTTC. The encoded protein is CASSARDRGKGEQYF. The chain links TRBV2 to TRBJ2-7; TRBD1 agrees at 11 bases. CDR1 and CDR2 (germline): SNHLY, FYNNEI. V gave up 4 bases and J gave up 7 bases; unmatched junction bases: 9. The CDR3 loop spans 15 amino acids.

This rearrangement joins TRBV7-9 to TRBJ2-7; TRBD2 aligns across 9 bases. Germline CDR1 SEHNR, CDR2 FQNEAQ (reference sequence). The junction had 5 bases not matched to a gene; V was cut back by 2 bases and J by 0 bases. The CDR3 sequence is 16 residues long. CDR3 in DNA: TGTGCCAGCAGCTTATTTATAGCGGGGGCCTCCTACGAGCAGTACTTC. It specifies CASSLFIAGASYEQYF.

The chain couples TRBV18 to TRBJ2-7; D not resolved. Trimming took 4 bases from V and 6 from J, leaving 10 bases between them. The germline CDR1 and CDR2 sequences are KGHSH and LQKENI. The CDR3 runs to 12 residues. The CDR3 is CASSLSLVEQYF. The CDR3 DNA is TGTGCCAGCTCACTTTCCCTAGTCGAGCAGTACTTC.

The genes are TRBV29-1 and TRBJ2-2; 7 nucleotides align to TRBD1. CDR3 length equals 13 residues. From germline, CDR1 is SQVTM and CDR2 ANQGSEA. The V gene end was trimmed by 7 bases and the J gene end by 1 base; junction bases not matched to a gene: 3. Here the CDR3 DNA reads TGCAGCGCGGGGACAGTGAACACCGGGGAGCTGTTTTTT. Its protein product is CSAGTVNTGELFF.

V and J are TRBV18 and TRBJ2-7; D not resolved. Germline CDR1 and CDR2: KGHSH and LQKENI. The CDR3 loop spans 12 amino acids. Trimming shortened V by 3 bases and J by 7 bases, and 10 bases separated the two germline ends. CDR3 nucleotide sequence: TGTGCCAGCTCACCCGGCCCGGATGAGCAGTACTTC. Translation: CASSPGPDEQYF.

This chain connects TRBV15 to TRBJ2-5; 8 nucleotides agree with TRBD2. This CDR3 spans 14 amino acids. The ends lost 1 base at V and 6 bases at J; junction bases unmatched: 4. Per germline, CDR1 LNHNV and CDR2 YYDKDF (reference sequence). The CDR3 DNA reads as TGTGCCACCAGCAGAGGGGGCGGGAGGCAGACCCAGTACTTC. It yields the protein CATSRGGGRQTQYF.

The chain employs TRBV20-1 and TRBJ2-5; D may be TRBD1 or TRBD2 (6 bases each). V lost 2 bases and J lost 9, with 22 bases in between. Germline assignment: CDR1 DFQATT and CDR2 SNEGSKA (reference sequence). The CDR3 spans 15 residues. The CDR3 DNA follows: TGCAGTGCTAGAAAAGCCCTATTGAATAGGGGGGCCCAGTACTTC. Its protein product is CSARKALLNRGAQYF.

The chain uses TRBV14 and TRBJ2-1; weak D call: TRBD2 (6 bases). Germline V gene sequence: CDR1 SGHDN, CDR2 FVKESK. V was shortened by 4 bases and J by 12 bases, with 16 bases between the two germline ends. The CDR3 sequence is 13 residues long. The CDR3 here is CASSPGTPPSQFF. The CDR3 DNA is TGTGCCAGCAGCCCGGGGACTCCGCCCTCGCAGTTCTTC.

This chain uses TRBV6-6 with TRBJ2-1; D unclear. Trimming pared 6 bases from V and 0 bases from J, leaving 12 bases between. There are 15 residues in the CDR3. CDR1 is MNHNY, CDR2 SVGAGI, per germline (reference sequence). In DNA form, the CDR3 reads TGTGCCAGCAGCCTCCCCTTAAACTCCTACAATGAGCAGTTCTTC. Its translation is CASSLPLNSYNEQFF.

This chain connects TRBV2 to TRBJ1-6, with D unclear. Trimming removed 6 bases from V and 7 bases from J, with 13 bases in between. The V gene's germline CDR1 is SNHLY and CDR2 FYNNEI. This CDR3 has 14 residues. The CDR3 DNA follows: TGTGCCAGCAGAAGCGAGGCGAAGAATTCACCCCTCCACTTT. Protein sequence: CASRSEAKNSPLHF.

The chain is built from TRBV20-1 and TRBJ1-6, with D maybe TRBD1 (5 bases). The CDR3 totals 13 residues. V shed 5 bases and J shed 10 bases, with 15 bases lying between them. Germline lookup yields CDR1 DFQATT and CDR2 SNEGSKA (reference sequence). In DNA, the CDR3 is TGCAGTGCTTCCGGGGACCTCCGGTCACCCCTCCACTTT. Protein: CSASGDLRSPLHF.

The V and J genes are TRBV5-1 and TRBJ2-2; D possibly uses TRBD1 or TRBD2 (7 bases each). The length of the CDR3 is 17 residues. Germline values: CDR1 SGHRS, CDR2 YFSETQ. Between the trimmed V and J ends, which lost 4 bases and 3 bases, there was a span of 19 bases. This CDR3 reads CASSRQGGAVDTGELFF. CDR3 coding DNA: TGCGCCAGCAGCCGCCAGGGGGGGGCGGTGGACACCGGGGAGCTGTTTTTT.